This T cell receptor beta chain was identified during a study of T cells after yellow fever vaccination (dated by TCRdb to about 2019). Describing the broader study: Libraries from fractions with low cell numbers were prepared with the SMART-Seq v4 Ultra Low Input RNA kit. Bulk TCR alpha and beta repertoires were sequenced longitudinally to track T-cell clones before and after primary and booster YFV17D yellow fever vaccination. Two healthy male donors made up the cohort, one aged 18 to 29 years and the other aged 30 to 40 years. Bulk PBMC replicates and cell subsets were isolated from blood drawn at multiple timepoints before and after both primary and secondary immunization.

TCR cDNA was synthesized by 5'RACE template switching, which introduced a universal primer site and unique molecular identifiers. Priming of cDNA synthesis was performed from both the TCR alpha and TCR beta constant segments. Library amplification involved two PCR steps, and the second step added sample barcodes and sequencing adapters. Sequencing of libraries was done on Illumina HiSeq 2500 (2x100 bp) or NovaSeq (2x150 bp). Processing in the source paper ran as follows. Reads were demultiplexed and collapsed into UMI consensus sequences with MIGEC, and V(D)J alignment was performed with MiXCR. Using edgeR on replicate PBMC samples, clonotypes were called vaccine-responding if FDR was below 0.01 and the log2 fold change was above 5 up to day 15. Each bulk clonotype received a CD4 or CD8 identity based on whether the sequenced CD4 or CD8 repertoire contained that clonotype at higher abundance. TCRdb reran the public reads through fastp at Q25 and MiXCR, keeping productive beta chains. Duplicate CDR3 protein sequences are folded into a single record with the most common DNA and genes. TCRdb, rather than the study authors, made the V and J calls. The sample contains 600,000 to 750,000 distinct CDR3 sequences, more than 9% of them found a single time. The ten largest account for more than 13% of the sample.

The investigation overall reported the following: Because only two donors were included in the study, the extent to which the findings can be generalized is limited. Compared with the primary T-cell response, the secondary T-cell response was weaker but faster, peaking on day 5 rather than day 15. A small fraction of clonotypes appeared in both the CD4 and CD8 compartments, likely as a result of convergent recombination. Because abundant contaminating clonotypes from the bulk population could be contained in FACS-sorted repertoires, computational filtering was required. Most clones expanded after primary vaccination were re-detected after the booster (approximately 95% of CD4 and 88% of CD8), suggesting broad memory maintenance.

As to this clonotype: What this receptor recognizes is not known. One base away there is no much larger clone; base qualities are not given.

From the germline V gene (reference sequence), CDR1 is DFQATT and CDR2 is SNEGSKA. Germline trimming amounts to 4 bases on V and 7 bases on J, with 6 as the count of junction bases outside the gene matches. The CDR3 covers 13 residues, taking in both the cysteine and the phenylalanine. Only the CDR3 region is kept as DNA, spanning 39 bases read in frame from base 1. The meaning of the sample's treatment or condition label: live attenuated yellow fever vaccine strain. At each blood-draw timepoint, two biological replicates of bulk PBMCs were obtained. A standard Ficoll-Paque protocol was used to isolate PBMCs from peripheral blood. TriZol was used to extract RNA from bulk PBMCs, CD4 and CD8 fractions, and dextramer-positive and dextramer-negative fractions.

The receptor's source is a young man who received the YFV17D yellow fever vaccine. This chain joins TRBV20-1 to TRBJ1-5, with 8 junctional bases fitting TRBD1. Source: PBMCs, taken on the day of the yellow fever booster vaccination. The CDR3 here reads CSAKPRTGQPQHF. Read as DNA, the sequence is TGCAGTGCTAAACCTAGGACAGGGCAGCCCCAGCATTTT.